The 32 T cell receptor beta chains in this list originate from one sample, sequenced in a study of relationships among human T cell subsets. CD4+ cells were positively selected first, then anti-CD25 beads isolated CD4+CD25+ regulatory T cells. From mRNA, alpha and beta CDR3 regions were amplified using semiquantitative ARM-PCR. Exponential amplification used communal superprimers after tagged nested gene-specific primers in ARM-PCR. TCRdb re-called the multiplex PCR reads with MiXCR, one entry per CDR3 protein. The profile shows about 14,000 distinct CDR3 sequences, around 60% of them singletons. Sequencing was performed on Tregs sorted from blood. The receptors originated from a man aged 35 to 55 in good health.

V usage is TRBV11-3 and J usage is TRBJ2-2; 8 bases map to TRBD1. The CDR3 covers 16 residues. Trimming removed 3 bases from V and 1 base from J; junction bases left unmatched: 4. The germline gives CDR1 SGHNT, CDR2 YENEEA. CDR3 loop: CASSFGQGRNTGELFF. CDR3 DNA: TGTGCCAGCAGCTTCGGACAGGGCAGGAACACCGGGGAGCTGTTTTTT. The full variable domain, rest sourced from reference TRBV11-3 and TRBJ2-2, is EAGVVQSPRYKIIEKKQPVAFWCNPISGHNTLYWYLQNLGQGPELLIRYENEEAVDDSQLPKDRFSAERLKGVDSTLKIQPAELGDSAVYLCASSFGQGRNTGELFFGEGSRLTVL.

A single count supports this clonotype. This chain links TRBV20-1 with TRBJ1-1; no definite D call. The CDR3 is 14 residues long. V dropped 0 bases and J dropped 1 base, with 9 bases sitting between them. Germline loops: CDR1 DFQATT, CDR2 SNEGSKA (reference sequence). Written as DNA, the CDR3 is TGCAGTGCTAGAGATCGGGCTGGGAACACTGAAGCTTTCTTT. Translated: CSARDRAGNTEAFF.

A remark on this clonotype: The final CDR3 position lacks the conserved phenylalanine or tryptophan, pointing to a likely read error. This chain uses TRBV20-1 with TRBJ1-1; maybe TRBD1 (5 bases). This CDR3 is built from 14 residues. Germline CDR1 DFQATT, CDR2 SNEGSKA (reference sequence). Trimming left V 4 bases short and J 4 bases short, with 16 bases between. The CDR3 DNA follows: TGCAGTGCTACCTCAGGGACTTTGGGCACTGAAGCTTTCCTT. It translates to CSATSGTLGTEAFL.

V and J are TRBV29-1 and TRBJ1-5, with no clear D. V lost 4 bases and J lost 3, with 10 bases in between. This CDR3 is built from 13 residues. The germline V gene encodes CDR1 SQVTM and CDR2 ANQGSEA. CDR3 sequence (DNA): TGCAGCGTTGGAGGTAGTCCCAATCAGCCCCAGCATTTT. Its translation is CSVGGSPNQPQHF.

This clonotype was seen more than once but under ten times. This chain links TRBV2 with TRBJ2-5; TRBD2 aligns across 11 bases. This CDR3 is built from 14 residues. Looked up from germline, CDR1 is SNHLY and CDR2 is FYNNEI. V trimming: 4 bases; J trimming: 5 bases; junction bases outside the gene matches: 3. CDR3 region: CASSGLAGWETQYF. In nucleotides, the CDR3 is TGTGCCAGCAGTGGACTAGCGGGATGGGAGACCCAGTACTTC.

The V call is TRBV20-1, the J call TRBJ2-2, with 14 bases lining up with TRBD2. Germline-derived CDR1 and CDR2 are DFQATT and SNEGSKA (reference sequence). The J segment lost 3 bases and the V segment lost 0 bases, leaving 6 bases of the junction unmatched. The CDR3 spans 18 residues. CDR3 loop: CSARDGLAGGLDTGELFF. The CDR3, as DNA: TGCAGTGCTAGAGACGGACTAGCGGGAGGCCTCGACACCGGGGAGCTGTTTTTT.

This chain links TRBV7-8 with TRBJ2-3, with a weak D call TRBD1 (6 bases). Germline V lookup: CDR1 SGHVS, CDR2 FQNEAQ. V was pared by 7 bases and J by 0 bases, with 14 bases between. The CDR3 loop spans 15 amino acids. The CDR3 DNA is TGTGCCAGCATCGAGTGGCAGGGGAGCACAGATACGCAGTATTTT. The encoded protein is CASIEWQGSTDTQYF. Drawing the rest from reference TRBV7-8 and TRBJ2-3, the complete variable domain is GAGVSQSPRYKVAKRGQDVALRCDPISGHVSLFWYQQALGQGPEFLTYFQNEAQLDKSGLPSDRFFAERPEGSVSTLKIQRTQQEDSAVYLCASIEWQGSTDTQYFGPGTRLTVL.

The chain employs TRBV20-1 and TRBJ2-7; 13 nucleotides align to TRBD2. Trimming took 0 bases from V and 7 from J; bases not matched to a gene: 6. The CDR3 loop spans 15 amino acids. CDR1 DFQATT and CDR2 SNEGSKA come from the germline V gene (reference sequence). The CDR3 sequence is CSARELAGGPREQYF. As DNA, the CDR3 is TGCAGTGCTAGAGAACTAGCGGGAGGGCCAAGAGAGCAGTACTTC.

V and J are TRBV4-1 and TRBJ2-1; D is unclear. CDR1 and CDR2 from the germline V gene are MGHRA and YSYEKL. Between the trimmed V and J ends, which lost 0 bases and 6 bases, there was a span of 3 bases. The CDR3 spans 12 residues. CDR3: CASSQDLNEQFF. The CDR3 DNA is TGCGCCAGCAGCCAAGATCTCAATGAGCAGTTCTTC.

The chain couples TRBV10-3 to TRBJ2-4; D may be TRBD1 (6 bases). Germline V gene sequence: CDR1 ENHRY, CDR2 SYGVKD. This CDR3 has 15 residues. Deletions cut 1 base from V and 9 bases from J, with 16 bases between. CDR3 DNA: TGTGCCATCAGTGAGTTTCCGGGGCAAGGGGGCATTCAGTACTTC. Translation gives CAISEFPGQGGIQYF.

The V gene is TRBV18, the J gene TRBJ2-7; the match to TRBD2 covers 10 bases. The CDR3 loop spans 14 amino acids. J lost 5 bases, V lost 4 bases, and 5 bases had no gene match. CDR1 KGHSH and CDR2 LQKENI come from the germline V gene. The CDR3 reads CASSLLAGAHEQYF. The CDR3 bases are TGTGCCAGCTCACTTCTAGCGGGAGCCCACGAGCAGTACTTC.

The chain uses TRBV27 and TRBJ2-2; D might be TRBD1 (5 bases). Trimming removed 2 bases from V and 7 bases from J, with 14 bases in between. From germline, CDR1 is MNHEY and CDR2 SMNVEV (reference sequence). The CDR3 runs to 15 residues. CDR3 nucleotide sequence: TGTGCCAGCAGTTTAAGGGGTCCGGTCGGCGGGGAGCTGTTTTTT. The encoded protein is CASSLRGPVGGELFF.

The rearrangement joins TRBV28 to TRBJ1-5; 7 bases fit TRBD1. Unmatched junction bases numbered 5, after V lost 2 bases and J lost 1 base. CDR1 and CDR2 from the germline V gene are MDHEN and SYDVKM. The CDR3 is 16 residues long. CDR3 amino acids: CASSLRLTGSNQPQHF. CDR3 nucleotide sequence: TGTGCCAGCAGTTTACGCCTGACAGGGAGCAATCAGCCCCAGCATTTT.

By sample share, this clonotype is medium-sized. This chain links TRBV30 with TRBJ1-2; no clear D. Germline CDR1 and CDR2: GTSNPN and SVGIG (reference sequence). This CDR3 contains 10 residues. Trimming stripped 1 base from V and 6 bases from J, with 3 bases between. The CDR3 DNA reads TGTGCCTGGAGTGATGATGGCTACACCTTC. This codes for CAWSDDGYTF.

The chain links TRBV10-2 to TRBJ2-4; no clear D gene. The CDR3 has 14 amino acids. With 3 bases removed from V and 0 bases from J, the gap between germline ends came to 6 bases. The V gene's germline CDR1 is WSHSY and CDR2 SAAADI. The CDR3 loop is CASSELVAKNIQYF. The CDR3 region has the DNA TGCGCCAGCAGTGAACTGGTAGCCAAAAACATTCAGTACTTC.

The chain couples TRBV20-1 to TRBJ2-5; D is perhaps TRBD2 (6 bases). Trimming took 6 bases from V and 1 from J, leaving 15 bases between them. CDR3 size: 14 residues. The germline V gene has CDR1 DFQATT and CDR2 SNEGSKA (reference sequence). CDR3: CSAPFAGRQETQYF. The CDR3 nucleotides read TGCAGTGCGCCCTTCGCGGGGCGCCAAGAGACCCAGTACTTC.

This chain uses TRBV4-2 with TRBJ2-5; D may be TRBD2 (5 bases). The CDR3 extends over 15 amino acids. V lost 4 bases and J lost 0, with 12 bases in between. The V gene's germline CDR1 is LGHNA and CDR2 YNFKEQ. CDR3 nucleotides: TGTGCCAGCAGCCCCTCCCTAGCCTACCAAGAGACCCAGTACTTC. Protein product: CASSPSLAYQETQYF.

CDR3 DNA: TGTGCCAGCAGCTGGGACACCGGGACAGGATCGAGCAATGAGCAGTTCTTC. Protein sequence: CASSWDTGTGSSNEQFF. The gene calls are TRBV5-6 and TRBJ2-1, with 8 positions matching TRBD1. In germline, CDR1 is SGHDT, CDR2 YYEEEE. This CDR3 has 17 residues. V lost 3 bases and J lost 6; bases outside the gene matches: 14.

This clonotype has more than one count but fewer than ten. V and J are TRBV6-6 and TRBJ1-2; weak D call: TRBD1 (5 bases). This CDR3 has 12 amino acids. Between the trimmed V and J ends, which lost 7 bases and 10 bases, there was a span of 16 bases. Germline V CDR1 and CDR2: MNHNY, SVGAGI (reference sequence). CDR3: CASTRDWGSYTF. The CDR3 bases are TGTGCCAGCACCCGCGATTGGGGCTCCTACACCTTC.

The chain couples TRBV19 to TRBJ2-5; a possible D gene is TRBD1 (5 bases). CDR1 and CDR2 (germline): LNHDA, SQIVND (reference sequence). The CDR3 runs 13 residues. CDR3 sequence: CAAAGLDRETQYF. CDR3 DNA sequence: TGTGCAGCAGCAGGGTTGGACCGGGAGACCCAGTACTTC.

The genes are TRBV2 and TRBJ2-1; D unclear. Trimming took off 2 bases at V and 2 bases at J, with 7 bases between the two ends. Germline V gives CDR1 SNHLY, CDR2 FYNNEI. The CDR3 is 14 amino acids. The CDR3 sequence: CASSERTTYNEQFF. CDR3 DNA: TGTGCCAGCAGTGAACGGACGACCTACAATGAGCAGTTCTTC.

V and J are TRBV11-2 and TRBJ2-7, with 7 bases aligning to TRBD2. CDR1 and CDR2 from the germline V gene are SGHAT and FQNNGV. The CDR3 has 12 residues. J lost 3 bases, V lost 5 bases, and 1 base had no gene match. The CDR3 reads CASSRGGYEQYF. The DNA of the CDR3 is TGTGCCAGCAGCCGCGGGGGCTACGAGCAGTACTTC.

The CDR3: CASRSGGPSNEQFF. CDR3 DNA: TGCGCCAGCAGGTCCGGTGGCCCGAGCAATGAGCAGTTCTTC. This rearrangement joins TRBV5-1 to TRBJ2-1; D not certain. Germline CDR1 is SGHRS and CDR2 is YFSETQ. Trimming removed 5 bases at V and 6 bases at J, with 15 bases between. There are 14 residues in the CDR3.

The chain uses TRBV20-1 and TRBJ2-1; TRBD2 matches 9 bases. In germline, CDR1 is DFQATT, CDR2 SNEGSKA (reference sequence). V gave up 1 base and J gave up 6 bases; unmatched junction bases: 7. The CDR3 covers 15 residues. CDR3 DNA: TGCAGTGCTAGAGGCGGCGGGAGGGCCGGCAATGAGCAGTTCTTC. Translating it yields CSARGGGRAGNEQFF.

V and J are TRBV6-6 and TRBJ2-7; possible D gene TRBD2, 5 bases. Deletions cut 0 bases from V and 0 bases from J, with 15 bases between. CDR3 length equals 17 residues. The germline CDR1 and CDR2 sequences are MNHNY and SVGAGI (reference sequence). The CDR3 spells CASSYSRVGVLSYEQYF. The CDR3 DNA sequence: TGTGCCAGCAGTTACTCGAGGGTCGGCGTCCTCTCCTACGAGCAGTACTTC.

This sequence joins TRBV20-1 and TRBJ2-1; D gene unclear. CDR1 is DFQATT, CDR2 SNEGSKA, per germline (reference sequence). V was trimmed by 6 bases and J by 7 bases, leaving 13 bases between them. This CDR3 is built from 12 residues. The CDR3 here is CSALEDGNEQFF. The CDR3 DNA is TGCAGTGCGCTAGAAGATGGGAATGAGCAGTTCTTC.

This rearrangement joins TRBV7-4 to TRBJ2-7, with D perhaps matching TRBD1 (6 bases). This CDR3 is built from 16 residues. From germline, CDR1 is SGHVT and CDR2 SQSDAQ. Trimming pared 0 bases from V and 4 bases from J, leaving 16 bases between. The CDR3 nucleotides read TGTGCCAGCAGCTTAGCTGAGTCTCAGAGGGGGTACGAGCAGTACTTC. As protein: CASSLAESQRGYEQYF.

J is TRBJ2-7 and V is TRBV3-1, with 12 bases aligning to TRBD2. This CDR3 has 17 amino acids. Germline CDR1 LGHDT, CDR2 YNNKEL (reference sequence). Unmatched junction bases numbered 8, after V lost 4 bases and J lost 1 base. CDR3 DNA sequence: TGTGCCAGCAGCCGAACTAGCGGGGGGATCCTATCCTACGAGCAGTACTTC. This sequence encodes CASSRTSGGILSYEQYF.

CDR3 protein: CASRTGTGYEQYF. CDR3 sequence (DNA): TGCGCCAGCAGGACCGGGACAGGCTACGAGCAGTACTTC. The V and J genes are TRBV10-2 and TRBJ2-7; 8 nucleotides align to TRBD1. The V and J ends lost 6 bases and 3 bases, in that order; junction bases with no gene match: 4. This CDR3 has 13 residues. Germline CDR1 WSHSY, CDR2 SAAADI.

The sample holds a few counts of this clonotype. This chain joins TRBV11-2 and TRBJ2-5, with D perhaps TRBD1 (5 bases). The CDR3 contains 14 residues. Trimming removed 3 bases from V and 1 base from J, with 9 bases in between. Germline V gives CDR1 SGHAT, CDR2 FQNNGV. CDR3 nucleotide sequence: TGTGCCAGCAGCTTTGACAGTTCCCAAGAGACCCAGTACTTC. Translated: CASSFDSSQETQYF.

This rearrangement joins TRBV20-1 to TRBJ2-5; D is perhaps TRBD1 (5 bases). From germline, CDR1 is DFQATT and CDR2 SNEGSKA (reference sequence). Trimming shortened V by 1 base and J by 3 bases, and 9 bases separated the two germline ends. This CDR3 is built from 13 residues. The CDR3 protein is CSARVSGKETQYF. The CDR3 DNA follows: TGCAGTGCTAGAGTCTCAGGGAAAGAGACCCAGTACTTC.

The CDR3 DNA is TGTGCCAGCAGATCACCTAGCGGTACTTACGAGCAGTACTTC. It specifies CASRSPSGTYEQYF. The rearrangement joins TRBV7-2 to TRBJ2-7; 7 bases map to TRBD2. The ends lost 6 bases at V and 4 bases at J; junction bases unmatched: 9. Germline values: CDR1 SGHTA, CDR2 FQGNSA. The CDR3 extends over 14 amino acids.